This T cell receptor (beta chain) stems from a study of T cell repertoires in cytomegalovirus infection. Turning to the study itself: TCR beta signatures that were public indicated CMV infection and matching HLA type. Overall study results and limits: The cumulative frequency of public TCR beta families distinguished individuals who carried CMV together with the relevant HLA. Predominance within the ex vivo response was attributable to HLA-C-restricted CMV-specific TCR beta clonotypes.

Comment on this clonotype: What it binds is not known.

TCRdb passed the reads through MiXCR, listing each CDR3 protein once. Found here are 200,000 to 300,000 distinct CDR3 sequences, around 15% of them singletons; the top ten hold 8.8%. J lost 6 bases, V lost 6 bases, and 11 bases had no gene match. Germline CDR1 and CDR2: LNHDA and SQIVND (reference sequence). CDR3 length equals 16 residues. This clonotype was obtained from a human donor in good health (CMV status not recorded). Some clones in this sample may be carry-over from other donors' samples. This chain uses TRBV19 with TRBJ1-5, with TRBD1 matching 10 bases. Sequenced input: PBMCs. Here the CDR3 DNA reads TGTGCCAGTAGCCAAGGAGGACAGGGGGTGCGTCAGCCCCAGCATTTT. Its protein product is CASSQGGQGVRQPQHF. The whole variable domain, filled in from reference TRBV19 and TRBJ1-5, reads DGGITQSPKYLFRKEGQNVTLSCEQNLNHDAMYWYRQDPGQGLRLIYYSQIVNDFQKGDIAEGYSVSREKKESFPLTVTSAQKNPTAFYLCASSQGGQGVRQPQHFGDGTRLSIL.